This TCR beta chain emerged from a study of blood T cells in healthy people across ages (dated by TCRdb to between 2015 and 2016). Study-wide context: In model experiments, template switching captured about one uniquely barcoded TCR beta cDNA molecule for every two T cells. Using deep sequencing normalized with unique cDNA molecular identifiers, the study measured how TCR beta repertoire diversity changes with age. Two additional independent replicas of 1 million unique cDNA reads from the same blood draw were analyzed for two donors (one aged 18 to 30 and one aged 80 or older). Four age groups were formed from the donors: young (average about 15 years), middle-aged (around 37), aged (about 62) and long-lived (less than 85). The paper as a whole reports these results and caveats: Observed TCR beta diversity per million T cells fell roughly linearly with age, and a significant reduction was already apparent by age roughly 41. Compared with the aged group, the long-lived group had more naive CD4+ T cells, fewer expanded clones and increased TCR diversity, a pattern suggesting age selection. Estimates of total diversity from one million sequenced T cells were regarded as lower bounds and underestimates. The CMV infection status of donors was not known, potentially confounding age-related changes in expanded clonotypes. A strong correlation was found between observed TCR beta diversity and the percentage of naive T cells measured by flow cytometry. Bulk unsorted PBMC profiling prevented conclusive comparison of naive and antigen-experienced compartments.

The donors were around 39 Caucasian individuals from Russia, aged roughly 6 to 90 years, who were systemically healthy. Each donor gave roughly 9 milliliters of peripheral blood, drawn into EDTA-treated Vacutainer tubes. Ficoll-Paque density-gradient centrifugation was used to isolate PBMCs, with at least 7 million per sample. Total RNA was extracted from PBMCs with Trizol reagent, with at least 6 micrograms obtained per sample. The percentages of naive CD45RAhigh/CD27high T cells were determined by flow cytometry on a PBMC aliquot from every donor. This clonotype was counted a few times. Its antigen is currently not known. One base away there is no much larger clone; base qualities are not given. Library construction relied on 5' RACE. Sequenced using an Illumina HiSeq 2500. A second PCR of about 6 to 11 cycles was run with a J-beta primer mix and a sample-barcoded 5' primer. A unique molecular identifier was introduced onto each TCR beta cDNA molecule by a template-switch 5' adaptor carrying 12 random nucleotides. Each sample yielded at least 2.5 million CDR3-containing paired-end reads. The Mint cDNA synthesis kit, primed by a TRBC-specific oligonucleotide, was used to synthesize first-strand cDNA from all RNA. Following uracil-DNA glycosylase treatment, all cDNA underwent a first 18-cycle PCR with the universal primers M1SS and BC2_uni_R. Per the authors' processing: Each sample was normalized by randomly selecting 1 million high-quality reads, each carrying a distinct molecular identifier. Reads sharing molecular identifiers were discarded rather than binned into consensus sequences. CDR3 identification, clonotype clustering and error correction used MiTCR with a Q25 quality threshold and the strictest error-elimination algorithm. A nonparametric unseen species model with Euler transformation was used to estimate a lower bound on total TCR beta diversity. TCRdb trimmed the raw reads at Q25, called clones with MiXCR and kept productive beta chains. CDR3 protein duplicates are merged, each entry listing the most common genes and DNA. V and J calls and clone size were set by TCRdb, not the authors. The sample has about 800,000 distinct CDR3 sequences on record, around 25% of them singletons. Together, the top ten hold approximately 3.7% of the sample.

Via the germline V gene (reference sequence), CDR1 is DFQATT and CDR2 SNEGSKA. Trimming at the junction amounts to 5 bases on V and 4 bases on J, and the germline ends lie 14 bases apart. Counted from cysteine to phenylalanine, this CDR3 has 14 amino acids. The entry retains the CDR3 DNA only, 42 bases that are in frame from base 1. The data also belong to a second study, concerning T cells of mothers and their children. As that second paper reports: The donors were nine systemically healthy Caucasian individuals, made up of three mothers and their six children. cDNA synthesis used all of the extracted RNA, with around 1.6 ug of RNA in each 15 ul reaction. In the second PCR, sample barcodes and 2-4 random nucleotides were introduced via the M1S primer. Over 8.5 million TCR beta CDR3 reads were obtained for each mother, and 2.5 million to 3.5 million reads were obtained for each child. Thymic selection similarly shapes TCR recombination output in related and unrelated pairs, with minor effect from inherited differences. Normalized repertoire overlap was always found to be slightly, but never significantly, higher in related mother-child pairs than in unrelated mother-child pairs. No persistent microchimeric T cell clones were detected, at a sensitivity of approximately 100 clones per million clonotypes. The study used deep NGS to compare TCR beta repertoires of mothers and children, seeking features distinguishing related mother-child pairs from unrelated individuals. On average, the children were roughly 10 +/- 4 years old, while the mothers were approximately 40 +/- 4 years old. After adapter ligation was performed with NEBNext reagents, the libraries were sequenced on an Illumina HiSeq 2000 with 100+100 nt paired-end reads. To avoid cross-contamination, the mother libraries and the child libraries were prepared a month apart and sequenced in separate runs. For each donor, between roughly 450,000 and 2,100,000 distinct TCR beta clonotypes were identified. Naive TCR beta clonotypes were estimated from low-frequency clonotypes matched to each donor's FACS-determined naive share, without sorting.

This sequence uses TRBV20-1 and TRBJ2-2, with no D gene named confidently. The sample consisted of blood. The origin of this receptor is a boy aged 5-17 years in good health. The CDR3 protein sequence reads: CSAPSPSGTGELFF. The nucleotide sequence reads as follows: TGCAGTGCTCCTTCGCCTTCAGGCACCGGGGAGCTGTTTTTT.